The rows below give T cell receptor beta chains drawn from one sample of a study of T cell repertoires in cytomegalovirus infection. No antigens are known for them. Using its own MiXCR run on the reads, TCRdb lists one record per CDR3 protein. This table holds about 740,000 distinct CDR3 sequences, roughly a third found once. The sample here was cultured PBMCs, taken from culture after CMV antigen stimulation. The receptors come from a human donor in good health (CMV status not recorded). Some clones in this sample may be carry-over from other donors' samples. Each CDR3 is given with its conserved first and last residue. D genes are given only for firm matches. Where a row states a size, it is once, few, many or the class of an expanded clone; other rows omit it.

few	TRBJ2-7	.	TRBV4-1	CASSHPDRNEQYF	TGCGCCAGCAGCCATCCCGACAGGAACGAGCAGTACTTC
.	TRBJ2-7	.	TRBV7-2	CASSLSLGQLSYEQYF	TGTGCCAGCAGCTTAAGTCTAGGCCAGTTATCCTACGAGCAGTACTTC
.	TRBJ2-1	.	TRBV19	CASTGSGVGEQFF	TGTGCCAGTACCGGGTCCGGCGTGGGGGAGCAGTTCTTC
.	TRBJ2-7	.	TRBV7-9	CASSLKPVPYEQYF	TGTGCCAGCAGCCTAAAGCCCGTCCCCTACGAGCAGTACTTC
once	TRBJ1-1	.	TRBV7-6	CASSLGLRSTEAFF	TGTGCCAGCAGCCTCGGTTTGCGGAGCACTGAAGCTTTCTTT
.	TRBJ2-3	TRBD2	TRBV7-2	CASSRQTSGTPDTQYF	TGTGCCAGCAGCCGGCAGACTAGCGGGACCCCAGATACGCAGTATTTT
.	TRBJ1-5	.	TRBV20-1	CSARVGILSNQPQHF	TGCAGTGCTAGAGTGGGTATCCTCAGCAATCAGCCCCAGCATTTT
.	TRBJ1-2	TRBD1	TRBV2	CASSETGGQKGAF	TGTGCCAGCAGTGAAACTGGGGGACAGAAAGGCGCCTTC
.	TRBJ2-7	TRBD2	TRBV12-3/TRBV12-4	CASSQGAGDYYEQYF	TGTGCCAGCAGTCAGGGAGCGGGAGACTACTACGAGCAGTACTTC
.	TRBJ2-7	.	TRBV6-2/TRBV6-3	CASGRGNHEQYF	TGTGCCAGCGGACGAGGGAACCACGAGCAGTACTTC
.	TRBJ2-2	.	TRBV5-5	CASSLGQGFTTGELFF	TGTGCCAGCAGCTTGGGTCAGGGGTTCACCACCGGGGAGCTGTTTTTT
.	TRBJ1-1	.	TRBV19	CASSREGRTLF	TGTGCCAGTAGTAGGGAGGGGAGGACTCTCTTT
few	TRBJ2-7	.	TRBV6-2/TRBV6-3	CASRPKPRRQFSHELTYEQYF	TGTGCCAGCAGGCCTAAACCCCGAAGACAGTTCTCCCACGAACTTACCTACGAGCAGTACTTC
few	TRBJ2-7	TRBD1	TRBV19	CASSIGQGDYEQYF	TGTGCCAGTAGTATAGGGCAGGGGGACTACGAGCAGTACTTC
many	TRBJ2-1	TRBD2	TRBV5-4	CASSLSTSGNEQFF	TGTGCCAGCAGCCTGTCGACTAGCGGCAATGAGCAGTTCTTC
few	TRBJ1-1	TRBD1	TRBV12-3/TRBV12-4	CASRRTGWNTEAFF	TGTGCCAGCAGAAGGACAGGCTGGAACACTGAAGCTTTCTTT
few	TRBJ1-1	TRBD1	TRBV6-1	CASSYNDRGWDTEAFF	TGTGCCAGCAGTTACAACGACAGGGGATGGGATACTGAAGCTTTCTTT
.	TRBJ2-5	TRBD2	TRBV6-2/TRBV6-3	CASSGGLAQETQYF	TGTGCCAGCAGTGGGGGACTAGCCCAAGAGACCCAGTACTTC
many	TRBJ2-7	TRBD2	TRBV7-2	CASSTRLAGGEQYF	TGTGCCAGCAGCACCCGACTAGCGGGAGGCGAGCAGTACTTC
.	TRBJ2-7	.	TRBV20-1	CSARGRGPLYEQYF	TGCAGTGCTAGGGGTCGGGGGCCGCTCTACGAGCAGTACTTC
.	TRBJ2-3	TRBD2	TRBV6-8	CAVKRGRGDTQYF	TGTGCCGTTAAGCGGGGGAGGGGAGATACGCAGTATTTT
.	TRBJ2-5	.	TRBV20-1	CSASSGFVETQYF	TGCAGTGCTAGTTCCGGGTTTGTTGAGACCCAGTACTTC
.	TRBJ2-1	TRBD2	TRBV29-1	CSVELAGGSSSYNEQFF	TGCAGCGTAGAACTAGCGGGGGGGTCCAGCTCCTACAATGAGCAGTTCTTC
.	TRBJ2-5	TRBD2	TRBV7-8	CASSRRDGHGGETQYF	TGTGCCAGCAGCCGACGCGATGGGCACGGGGGGGAGACCCAGTACTTC
.	TRBJ2-5	TRBD1	TRBV25-1	CGSSAGTGNQETQYF	TGTGGCAGCAGTGCCGGGACAGGGAACCAAGAGACCCAGTACTTC
few	TRBJ1-2	.	TRBV19	CASSTDFNYGYTF	TGTGCCAGTAGTACGGACTTTAACTATGGCTACACCTTC
.	TRBJ1-1	.	TRBV7-8	CASSFSRGEAFF	TGTGCCAGCAGCTTCTCCCGGGGTGAAGCTTTCTTT
.	TRBJ1-2	.	TRBV9	CASSPLDGNYGYTF	TGTGCCAGCAGCCCCCTCGACGGGAACTATGGCTACACCTTC
few	TRBJ1-1	.	TRBV19	CASSDSVGGRSAEAFF	TGTGCCAGTAGTGACAGCGTCGGGGGCCGCTCGGCGGAAGCTTTCTTT
.	TRBJ2-7	.	TRBV4-1	CASSQDAGQPPYEQYF	TGCGCCAGCAGCCAAGACGCCGGACAACCACCCTACGAGCAGTACTTC
.	TRBJ2-5	.	TRBV12-3/TRBV12-4	CASSSTRTEETQYF	TGTGCCAGCAGTTCAACCCGGACAGAAGAGACCCAGTACTTC
.	TRBJ2-5	.	TRBV7-2	CASSRGAGETQYF	TGTGCCAGCAGCCGGGGGGCCGGAGAGACCCAGTACTTC
.	TRBJ1-1	TRBD1	TRBV24-1	CATSAGGGQGAFF	TGTGCCACCAGTGCTGGTGGGGGACAGGGAGCTTTCTTT
few	TRBJ1-5	.	TRBV6-6	CASSYSTQPQHF	TGTGCCAGCAGTTACAGCACGCAGCCCCAGCATTTT
many	TRBJ2-5	TRBD2	TRBV7-2	CASSLLGLAGGTETQYF	TGTGCCAGCAGCTTATTGGGGCTAGCGGGGGGGACAGAGACCCAGTACTTC
.	TRBJ1-6	.	TRBV25-1	CASSLQGTPLHF	TGTGCCAGCAGTCTACAGGGAACACCCCTCCACTTT
.	TRBJ2-7	TRBD2	TRBV5-5	CASSLTSGTSSYEQYF	TGTGCCAGCAGCTTGACGTCCGGGACTAGCTCTTACGAGCAGTACTTC
many	TRBJ1-1	TRBD1	TRBV6-1	CASSEDRASTEAFF	TGTGCCAGCAGTGAGGACAGGGCATCCACTGAAGCTTTCTTT
many	TRBJ2-3	TRBD2	TRBV7-2	CASSIFPSGGQDTQYF	TGTGCCAGCAGCATATTTCCTAGCGGGGGGCAGGATACGCAGTATTTT
.	TRBJ2-7	.	TRBV28	CASSLYQLEQYF	TGTGCCAGCAGTTTATACCAATTAGAGCAGTACTTC
.	TRBJ1-2	.	TRBV12-3/TRBV12-4	CASSSGFGYTF	TGTGCCAGCAGTTCAGGGTTTGGCTACACCTTC
many	TRBJ2-1	.	TRBV7-2	CASRDWVGGYNEQFF	TGTGCCAGCAGGGATTGGGTGGGGGGCTACAATGAGCAGTTCTTC